This T cell receptor beta chain came from a study of shared clonotypes between healthy human individuals. CDR3 length equals 15 residues. CDR1 and CDR2 from the germline V gene are MGHDK and SYGVNS. V was trimmed by 1 base and J by 4 bases, leaving 13 bases between them. Method: immunoSEQ multiplex PCR; TCRdb's copy keeps in-frame clones and lacks some. The sample yields about 1.1 million clones, 70% to 80% seen once. This receptor was taken from a man aged 18 to 29 in good health. Some clones in this sample may be carry-over from other donors' samples. The J gene is TRBJ1-1, the V gene TRBV25-1; D not certain. The sequencing input was memory CD4+ T cells from PBMCs. Documented subset: CD45RA-negative fraction. CDR3 bases: TGTGCCAGCAGTGAATCGGCAGGTGGGAGCACTGAAGCTTTCTTT. This encodes CASSESAGGSTEAFF. The full variable domain, completed using reference TRBV25-1 and TRBJ1-1, is EADIYQTPRYLVIGTGKKITLECSQTMGHDKMYWYQQDPGMELHLIHYSYGVNSTEKGDLSSESTVSRIRTEHFPLTLESARPSHTSQYLCASSESAGGSTEAFFGQGTRLTVV.